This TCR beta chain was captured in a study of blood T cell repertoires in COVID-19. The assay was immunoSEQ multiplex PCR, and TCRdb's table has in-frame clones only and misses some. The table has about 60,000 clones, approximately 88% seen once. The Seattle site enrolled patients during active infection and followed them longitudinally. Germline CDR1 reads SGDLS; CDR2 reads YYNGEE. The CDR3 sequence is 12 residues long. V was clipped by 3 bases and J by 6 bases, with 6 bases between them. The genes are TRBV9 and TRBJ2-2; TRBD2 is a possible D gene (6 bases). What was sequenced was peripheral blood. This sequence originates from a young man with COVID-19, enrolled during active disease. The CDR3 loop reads CASSGGAGELFF. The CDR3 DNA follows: TGTGCCAGCAGCGGCGGGGCCGGGGAGCTGTTTTTT.